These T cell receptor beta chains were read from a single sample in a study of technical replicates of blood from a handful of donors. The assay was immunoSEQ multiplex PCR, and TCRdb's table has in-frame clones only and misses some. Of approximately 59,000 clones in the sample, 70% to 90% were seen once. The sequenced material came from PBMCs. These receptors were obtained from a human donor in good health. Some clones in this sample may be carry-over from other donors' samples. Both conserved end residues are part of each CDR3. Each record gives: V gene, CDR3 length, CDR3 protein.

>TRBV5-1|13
CASRNEGGYGYAF
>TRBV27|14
CASRGEGSNQPQHF
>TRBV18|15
CASSPTQGASEKLFF
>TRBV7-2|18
CASSLVYLDRRANYGYTF
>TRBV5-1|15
CASSLGGTGVSPLHF
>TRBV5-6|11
CASSLLGGYTF
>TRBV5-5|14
CASSFLDSNQPQHF
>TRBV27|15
CASSLRTGTDTEAFF
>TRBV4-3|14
CASSQSTGNYGYTF
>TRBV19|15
CASRLAVSSYNEQFF
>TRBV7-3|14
CASSVTTGMHEQFF
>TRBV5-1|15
CASSSGQGATGELFF
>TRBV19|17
CASTGSPGRYGNQPQHF
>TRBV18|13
CASSPSGGYEQYF
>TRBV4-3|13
CASDLAGHYEQYF
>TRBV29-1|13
CSVRGQGINEQYF
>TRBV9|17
CASSVGGGGSSSYEQYF
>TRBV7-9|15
CASSLSGGTQETQYF
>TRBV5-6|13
CASSRDRNNEQYF
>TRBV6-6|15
CASSRSDRANYGYTF
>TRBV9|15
CASSTGRAFGDEQYF
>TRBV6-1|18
CASSGTAGPSGTTGELFF
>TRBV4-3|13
CASSQGPNTEAFF
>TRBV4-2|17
CASSQDRPGQGYEKLFF
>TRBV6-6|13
CASSYSSSYEQYF
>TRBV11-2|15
CASSVSTGGFEKLFF
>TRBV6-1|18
CASSGRLGQANSGNTIYF
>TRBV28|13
CASSWTGSEKLFF
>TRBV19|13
CASSIPPSGTKFF
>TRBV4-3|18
CASSQVLRQDRATDTQYF
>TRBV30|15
CAWSVRTSGINEQFF
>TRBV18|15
CASSPRDQGRTEAFF
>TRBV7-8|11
CASGREETQYF
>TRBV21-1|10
CASPRETQYF
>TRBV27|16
CASSSTRQGYYNEQFF
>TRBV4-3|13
CASSQETHQPQHF
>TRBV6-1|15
CASSETDSGANVLTF